This passage covers 28 T cell receptor beta chains from one sample sequenced in a study of Ad26.COV2.S vaccination and SARS-CoV-2 variants. Specified treatment: about 20 received Ad26.COV2.S at low or high dose, single or two shots; about 5 received placebo; per-sample allocation not given. Day 63 following the first vaccine or placebo injection was when the samples were taken. TCRdb's table, derived via immunoSEQ multiplex PCR, lists solely in-frame clones and lacks some. The sample shows 430,000 or so clones, 90% of them seen only once. The sequencing used peripheral blood, collected in a trial of Ad26.COV2.S vaccine versus placebo. Receptor source: a person between 18 and 65 years old who received the Ad26.COV2.S COVID-19 vaccine or a placebo.

CDR3 DNA: TGTGCCAGCAGCCCGGGACTAGCGCACACATACGAGCAGTACTTC. Translating gives CASSPGLAHTYEQYF. The V call is TRBV28, the J call TRBJ2-7, with 10 bases lining up with TRBD2. Germline V CDR1 and CDR2: MDHEN, SYDVKM. The CDR3 is made up of 15 amino acids. The junction had 9 bases not matched to a gene; V was cut back by 6 bases and J by 4 bases. Drawing the rest from reference TRBV28 and TRBJ2-7, the complete variable domain is DVKVTQSSRYLVKRTGEKVFLECVQDMDHENMFWYRQDPGLGLRLIYFSYDVKMKEKGDIPEGYSVSREKKERFSLILESASTNQTSMYLCASSPGLAHTYEQYFGPGTRLTVT.

There are a few counts of this clone. CDR3 region: CASTPGPGGTEAFF. CDR3 coding DNA: TGTGCCAGCACCCCCGGTCCTGGGGGCACTGAAGCTTTCTTT. The gene calls are TRBV27 and TRBJ1-1, with D perhaps TRBD1 (5 bases). This CDR3 spans 14 amino acids. The germline V and J ends were trimmed by 7 bases and 4 bases, with 16 bases remaining between them. The germline V gene has CDR1 MNHEY and CDR2 SMNVEV (reference sequence).

The rearrangement uses TRBV7-9 and TRBJ2-3; D remains unclear. Trimming cost V 11 bases and J 2 bases, with 17 bases left between them. The CDR3 is 14 residues long. Per germline, CDR1 SEHNR and CDR2 FQNEAQ (reference sequence). CDR3 in DNA: TGTGCCGGGTCTGCGCCTGCCCACACAGATACGCAGTATTTT. This codes for CAGSAPAHTDTQYF.

V usage is TRBV28 and J usage is TRBJ2-7; 14 bases match TRBD2. The germline gives CDR1 MDHEN, CDR2 SYDVKM. There are 19 residues in the CDR3. The J segment lost 3 bases and the V segment lost 6 bases, leaving 16 bases of the junction unmatched. This chain's CDR3 is CASSSYSPGTSGSYYEQYF. Written as DNA, the CDR3 is TGTGCCAGCAGCTCATATTCCCCTGGGACTAGCGGGAGTTACTACGAGCAGTACTTC.

This chain joins TRBV30 and TRBJ1-1; D perhaps matches TRBD1 (6 bases). Germline-derived CDR1 and CDR2 are GTSNPN and SVGIG (reference sequence). The CDR3 is made up of 15 amino acids. Trimming took off 3 bases at V and 4 bases at J, with 18 bases between the two ends. The CDR3 DNA follows: TGTGCCTGGAGATGGGTGGGGGCTCTCGTCACTGAAGCTTTCTTT. Amino acids: CAWRWVGALVTEAFF.

The chain couples TRBV29-1 to TRBJ1-1, with D unclear. This CDR3 spans 11 amino acids. V lost 3 bases and J lost 5, with 7 bases in between. CDR1 and CDR2 from the germline V gene are SQVTM and ANQGSEA. CDR3 sequence reads: CSVDRRTEAFF. In nucleotides, the CDR3 is TGCAGCGTTGATCGGCGGACTGAAGCTTTCTTT.

This clone has only a few counts. The V and J genes are TRBV25-1 and TRBJ1-2; 9 nucleotides line up with TRBD1. The germline V gene has CDR1 MGHDK and CDR2 SYGVNS. The CDR3 spans 13 residues. Trimming took 5 bases from V and 4 from J; bases not matched to a gene: 2. CDR3 nucleotide sequence: TGTGCCAGCAGTCAGGGACAGGGCTATGGCTACACCTTC. Amino acid sequence: CASSQGQGYGYTF.

The chain employs TRBV5-5 and TRBJ2-1; 10 bases map to TRBD2. Germline trimming cut 3 bases from V and 6 bases from J; bases unmatched to any gene: 6. This CDR3 has 15 residues. Per the germline V gene, CDR1 is SGHKS and CDR2 is YYEKEE (reference sequence). The CDR3 sequence: CASSSLAGALNEQFF. DNA of the CDR3: TGTGCCAGCAGCTCTCTAGCGGGAGCCCTCAATGAGCAGTTCTTC.

The CDR3 DNA is TGTGCCAGCAGTTCCCGTACAGGACGGCAGAACTACTACGAGCAGTACTTC. Its translation is CASSSRTGRQNYYEQYF. The chain has TRBV6-2 or TRBV6-3 and TRBJ2-7; TRBD1 is a possible D gene (5 bases). This CDR3 spans 17 amino acids. The ends were cut back, 4 bases at V and 3 bases at J, with 22 bases in the middle. Germline V lookup: CDR1 MNHEY, CDR2 SVGEGT.

The genes are TRBV30 and TRBJ1-4; maybe TRBD1 (5 bases). This CDR3 is 14 amino acids long. The V end lost 3 bases, the J end lost 8 bases, and 16 bases lay between the germline ends. CDR1 is GTSNPN, CDR2 SVGIG, per germline (reference sequence). CDR3 coding DNA: TGTGCCTGGAGCCCGTCGGGACCAAAGGAAAAACTGTTTTTT. As protein: CAWSPSGPKEKLFF.

The chain recombines TRBV30 with TRBJ2-1; 10 positions match TRBD2. Germline V gene lookup returns CDR1 GTSNPN and CDR2 SVGIG (reference sequence). The junction had 6 bases not matched to a gene; V was cut back by 5 bases and J by 5 bases. The CDR3 runs to 14 residues. CDR3 DNA: TGTGCCTGGGAGCTAGCGGGAGTGAACAATGAGCAGTTCTTC. This encodes CAWELAGVNNEQFF.

This chain connects TRBV6-5 to TRBJ1-2; possible D gene TRBD1, 6 bases. Germline CDR1 is MNHEY and CDR2 is SVGAGI. Trimming pared 10 bases from V and 5 bases from J, leaving 14 bases between. The CDR3 runs 12 residues. The DNA of the CDR3 is TGTGCCACGCACAAGAGGGGGTATGGCTACACCTTC. It translates to CATHKRGYGYTF.

The chain links TRBV19 to TRBJ1-2, with D perhaps matching TRBD1 (5 bases). The length of the CDR3 is 13 residues. Trimming removed 3 bases from V and 1 base from J, with 6 bases in between. CDR1 is LNHDA and CDR2 is SQIVND in the germline V gene (reference sequence). The DNA for the CDR3 is TGTGCCAGTAGTATGCAGGGTAACTATGGCTACACCTTC. Protein: CASSMQGNYGYTF.

The rearrangement joins TRBV28 to TRBJ2-3, with D perhaps matching TRBD1 (6 bases). The CDR3 extends over 15 amino acids. Deletions cut 8 bases from V and 4 bases from J, with 19 bases between. From germline, CDR1 is MDHEN and CDR2 SYDVKM. The CDR3 here is CASLPRAGVPDTQYF. The CDR3 region has the DNA TGTGCCAGCCTCCCGCGGGCAGGGGTGCCAGATACGCAGTATTTT.

The rearrangement links TRBV3-1 (or the pseudogene TRBV3-2) to TRBJ2-3; TRBD2 matches 7 bases. With 1 base clipped from V and 4 bases from J, the junction kept 8 bases outside the gene matches. CDR1 LGHDT and CDR2 YNNKEL come from the germline V gene (reference sequence). CDR3 length: 16 residues. The DNA for the CDR3 is TGTGCCAGCAGCCAAGGGGGCGGGAGTAGGGCAGATACGCAGTATTTT. This translates into CASSQGGGSRADTQYF.

This chain joins TRBV28 and TRBJ2-7; D might be TRBD2 (6 bases). Germline loops: CDR1 MDHEN, CDR2 SYDVKM. The CDR3 contains 14 residues. Trimming left V 3 bases short and J 2 bases short, with 11 bases between. The CDR3 protein is CASSFLGSPYEQYF. CDR3 bases: TGTGCCAGCAGTTTCCTCGGGAGCCCCTACGAGCAGTACTTC. Drawing the rest from reference TRBV28 and TRBJ2-7, the complete variable domain is DVKVTQSSRYLVKRTGEKVFLECVQDMDHENMFWYRQDPGLGLRLIYFSYDVKMKEKGDIPEGYSVSREKKERFSLILESASTNQTSMYLCASSFLGSPYEQYFGPGTRLTVT.

The chain combines TRBV19 with TRBJ2-1; 10 bases align to TRBD1. Per germline, CDR1 LNHDA and CDR2 SQIVND (reference sequence). The CDR3 length is 15 residues. Trimming removed 8 bases from V and 7 bases from J; junction bases left unmatched: 11. In DNA form, the CDR3 reads TGTGCCAGTTCCGACCGGGACAGGGGTAGTAATGAGCAGTTCTTC. Translated: CASSDRDRGSNEQFF.

This chain connects TRBV19 to TRBJ1-6, with 8 bases fitting TRBD1. V was clipped by 1 base and J by 7 bases; unmatched bases: 12. The V gene's germline CDR1 is LNHDA and CDR2 SQIVND (reference sequence). This CDR3 region has 18 residues. The CDR3 loop reads CASSIVSTGTGRNSPLHF. In nucleotides, the CDR3 is TGTGCCAGTAGTATAGTATCAACCGGGACAGGAAGGAATTCACCCCTCCACTTT.

In its sample, this clone was seen once. Here the CDR3 DNA reads TGTGCCAGCTCACCCTCCGGGACAGGGAACGGGAATGAAAAACTGTTTTTT. Translation: CASSPSGTGNGNEKLFF. The chain recombines TRBV18 with TRBJ1-4; 9 bases fit TRBD1. Unmatched junction bases numbered 10, after V lost 3 bases and J lost 5 bases. Per germline, CDR1 KGHSH and CDR2 LQKENI. The CDR3 contains 17 residues.

This rearrangement joins TRBV11-2 to TRBJ2-3; D gene unclear. Germline V gene sequence: CDR1 SGHAT, CDR2 FQNNGV. This CDR3 is 13 amino acids long. The V end was cut by 5 bases, the J end by 6 bases, with 12 bases between. The CDR3 nucleotides read TGTGCCAGCAGCCCGGGTTCCGCGGATACGCAGTATTTT. Residues: CASSPGSADTQYF.

The V gene is TRBV25-1, the J gene TRBJ2-1, with TRBD1 identical over 9 bases. J gave up 2 bases and V 4 bases, and 6 bases lay outside the gene matches. The CDR3 runs to 16 residues. The germline CDR1 and CDR2 sequences are MGHDK and SYGVNS. CDR3 nucleotides: TGTGCCAGCAGTGGAGGACAGGGGTTCCCCTACAATGAGCAGTTCTTC. Residues: CASSGGQGFPYNEQFF. Combining the CDR3 with reference TRBV25-1 and TRBJ2-1 gives the whole variable domain EADIYQTPRYLVIGTGKKITLECSQTMGHDKMYWYQQDPGMELHLIHYSYGVNSTEKGDLSSESTVSRIRTEHFPLTLESARPSHTSQYLCASSGGQGFPYNEQFFGPGTRLTVL.

Comment on this clone: Distinct nucleotide sequences in the sample also encode this CDR3. V is TRBV30 and J is TRBJ2-5; no clear D gene. The germline V gene has CDR1 GTSNPN and CDR2 SVGIG (reference sequence). The CDR3 totals 12 residues. Trimming took 0 bases from V and 4 from J, leaving 6 bases between them. CDR3 sequence: CAWSVLGETQYF. The CDR3 coding sequence is TGTGCCTGGAGTGTACTGGGAGAGACCCAGTACTTC.

The chain joins TRBV7-2 to TRBJ2-7; TRBD2 might be the D (6 bases). The ends were cut back, 2 bases at V and 6 bases at J, with 11 bases in the middle. Germline V gives CDR1 SGHTA, CDR2 FQGNSA. CDR3 length: 13 residues. CDR3 protein: CASSLKGRSEQYF. CDR3 in DNA: TGTGCCAGCAGCTTAAAGGGGAGGAGCGAGCAGTACTTC.

The J gene is TRBJ1-3, the V gene TRBV5-1, with D unresolved. The CDR3 covers 14 residues. With 0 bases removed from V and 8 bases from J, the gap between germline ends came to 12 bases. The germline V gene encodes CDR1 SGHRS and CDR2 YFSETQ. In DNA, the CDR3 is TGCGCCAGCAGCTTGGCCTCAAGACTCGACACCATATATTTT. Its protein is CASSLASRLDTIYF.

The rearrangement joins TRBV7-2 to TRBJ2-7, with D hard to call. The CDR3 has 12 amino acids. Germline V gene sequence: CDR1 SGHTA, CDR2 FQGNSA. Trimming removed 3 bases from V and 3 bases from J, with 6 bases in between. In nucleotides, the CDR3 is TGTGCCAGCAGCTTGGTTGTCTACGAGCAGTACTTC. Residues: CASSLVVYEQYF.

There are a few counts of this clone. The chain uses TRBV9 and TRBJ2-2, with D uncertain. With 3 bases removed from V and 6 bases from J, the gap between germline ends came to 6 bases. There are 12 residues in the CDR3. In germline, CDR1 is SGDLS, CDR2 YYNGEE. In nucleotides, the CDR3 is TGTGCCAGCAGCGCCACCGCCGGGGAGCTGTTTTTT. Protein product: CASSATAGELFF.

This chain connects TRBV28 to TRBJ2-1, with 12 bases fitting TRBD2. Trimming at V came to 2 bases and at J to 8 bases, leaving 19 bases not matched to a gene. The length of the CDR3 is 20 residues. The germline V gene has CDR1 MDHEN and CDR2 SYDVKM. CDR3 sequence (DNA): TGTGCCAGCAGTTTAATTCCACTAGCGGGAGGCCGTAGAGGCAACTATGAGCAGTTCTTC. Its translation is CASSLIPLAGGRRGNYEQFF.

The chain is built from TRBV11-2 and TRBJ2-2, with D perhaps TRBD1 or TRBD2 (5 bases each). Germline CDR1 SGHAT, CDR2 FQNNGV. The germline V and J ends were trimmed by 1 base and 5 bases, with 17 bases remaining between them. This CDR3 is built from 17 residues. The CDR3 region is CASSLAPGQGETGELFF. In DNA, the CDR3 is TGTGCCAGCAGCTTAGCACCGGGGCAGGGTGAAACCGGGGAGCTGTTTTTT.